This TCR beta chain was retrieved from a study of post-analysis software for immune sequencing data. Note on this clonotype: Its antigen is still unknown.

General study results and limits: Controls had significantly higher normalized Chao1 diversity than multiple sclerosis patients. Five TRBV segments were significantly more frequent in patients than in controls. TRBV5-6, TRBV5-1 and TRBV20-1 were among these segments. Clustering by F measure revealed strong co-clustering among samples prepared together in one batch.

From germline, CDR1 is DFQATT and CDR2 SNEGSKA (reference sequence). Trimming removed 2 bases from V and 5 bases from J; junction bases left unmatched: 5. This CDR3 region has 14 residues. Carried by the TCR beta cDNA libraries were unique molecular identifiers. Approximately 500,000 cDNA molecules were recovered from an input of 1 to 10 million T cells. TCRdb re-called the PCR reads through MiXCR, storing one row per CDR3 protein. In the table there are about 820,000 distinct CDR3 sequences, 53% of which are singletons. The chain combines TRBV20-1 with TRBJ2-1, with TRBD1 identical over 8 bases. The clonotype comes from a girl aged 10 to 17 with multiple sclerosis. The material sequenced was blood. CDR3 region: CSARRTGINNEQFF. The CDR3 DNA is TGCAGTGCTAGAAGGACAGGGATAAACAATGAGCAGTTCTTC.